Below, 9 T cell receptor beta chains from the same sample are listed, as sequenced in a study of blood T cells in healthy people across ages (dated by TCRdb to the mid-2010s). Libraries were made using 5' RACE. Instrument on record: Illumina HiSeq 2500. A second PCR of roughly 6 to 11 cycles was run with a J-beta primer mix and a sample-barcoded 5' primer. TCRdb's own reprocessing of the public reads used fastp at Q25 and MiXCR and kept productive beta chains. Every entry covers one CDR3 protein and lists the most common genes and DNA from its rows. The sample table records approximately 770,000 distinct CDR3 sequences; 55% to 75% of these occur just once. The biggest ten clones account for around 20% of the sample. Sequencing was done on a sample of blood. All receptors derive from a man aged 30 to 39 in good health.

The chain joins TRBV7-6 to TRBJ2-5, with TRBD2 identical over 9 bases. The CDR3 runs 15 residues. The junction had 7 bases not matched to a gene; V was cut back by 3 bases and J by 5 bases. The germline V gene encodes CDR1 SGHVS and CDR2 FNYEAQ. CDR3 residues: CASSFGLAIEETQYF. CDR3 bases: TGTGCCAGCAGCTTTGGACTAGCGATAGAGGAGACCCAGTACTTC.

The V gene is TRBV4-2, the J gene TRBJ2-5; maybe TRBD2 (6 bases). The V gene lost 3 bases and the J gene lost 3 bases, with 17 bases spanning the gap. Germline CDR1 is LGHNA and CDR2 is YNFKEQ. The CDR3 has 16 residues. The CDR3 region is CASSHVSGTQEETQYF. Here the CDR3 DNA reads TGTGCCAGCAGCCATGTCTCCGGGACTCAAGAAGAGACCCAGTACTTC.

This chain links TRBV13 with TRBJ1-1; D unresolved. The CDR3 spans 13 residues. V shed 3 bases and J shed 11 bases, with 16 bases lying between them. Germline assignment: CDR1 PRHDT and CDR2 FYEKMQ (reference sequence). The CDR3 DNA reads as TGTGCCAGCAGCTTCCTTGAGGGTCGAGACGCTTTCTTT. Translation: CASSFLEGRDAFF.

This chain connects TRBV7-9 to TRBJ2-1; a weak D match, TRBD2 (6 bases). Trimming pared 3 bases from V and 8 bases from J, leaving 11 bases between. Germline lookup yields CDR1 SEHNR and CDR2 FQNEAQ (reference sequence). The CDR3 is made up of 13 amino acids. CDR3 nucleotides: TGTGCCAGCAGCTTTGAGGGACTCGATGAGCAGTTCTTC. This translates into CASSFEGLDEQFF.

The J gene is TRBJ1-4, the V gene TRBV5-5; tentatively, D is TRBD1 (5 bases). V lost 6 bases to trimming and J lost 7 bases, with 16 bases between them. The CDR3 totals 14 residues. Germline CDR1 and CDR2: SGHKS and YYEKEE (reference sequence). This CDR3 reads CASNLAQGGEKLFF. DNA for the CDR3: TGTGCCAGCAACTTAGCCCAGGGAGGTGAAAAACTGTTTTTT.

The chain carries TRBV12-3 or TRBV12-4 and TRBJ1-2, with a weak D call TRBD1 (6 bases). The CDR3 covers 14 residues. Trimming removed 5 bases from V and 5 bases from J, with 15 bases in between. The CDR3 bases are TGTGCCAGCAGTCAAGCCAGGGGCGGGTATGGCTACACCTTC. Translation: CASSQARGGYGYTF.

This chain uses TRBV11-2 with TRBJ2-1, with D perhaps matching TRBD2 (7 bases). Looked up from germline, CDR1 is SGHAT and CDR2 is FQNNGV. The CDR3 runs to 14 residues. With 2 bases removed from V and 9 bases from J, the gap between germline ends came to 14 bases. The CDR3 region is CASSLTGGNREQFF. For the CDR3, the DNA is TGTGCCAGCAGCTTAACGGGGGGCAATCGTGAGCAGTTCTTC. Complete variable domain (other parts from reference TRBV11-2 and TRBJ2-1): EAGVAQSPRYKIIEKRQSVAFWCNPISGHATLYWYQQILGQGPKLLIQFQNNGVVDDSQLPKDRFSAERLKGVDSTLKIQPAKLEDSAVYLCASSLTGGNREQFFGPGTRLTVL.

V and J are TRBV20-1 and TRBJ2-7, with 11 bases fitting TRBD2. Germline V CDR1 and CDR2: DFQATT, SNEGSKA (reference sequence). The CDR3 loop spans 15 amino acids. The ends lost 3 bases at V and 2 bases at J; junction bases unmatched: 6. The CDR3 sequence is CSARWTSGRTYEQYF. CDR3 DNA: TGCAGTGCTAGGTGGACTAGCGGGCGAACCTACGAGCAGTACTTC.

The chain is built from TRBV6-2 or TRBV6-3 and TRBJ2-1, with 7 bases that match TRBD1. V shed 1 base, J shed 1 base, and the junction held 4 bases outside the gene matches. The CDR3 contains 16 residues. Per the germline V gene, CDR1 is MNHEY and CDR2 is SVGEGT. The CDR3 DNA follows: TGTGCCAGCAGTTACTTTGAGGGACAGTCCTACAATGAGCAGTTCTTC. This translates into CASSYFEGQSYNEQFF.